This T cell receptor beta chain was sequenced during a study of shared clonotypes between healthy human individuals. V shed 1 base and J shed 9 bases, with 8 bases lying between them. CDR1 and CDR2 from the germline V gene are SGHRS and YFSETQ. The CDR3 runs to 12 residues. Caucasian adults residing in Nashville, Tennessee made up all the donors. CD45RA-negative memory and CD45RA+ naive subsets were split from the CD4+ cells. It was across several immunoSEQ plates that each subset's genomic DNA was evenly split. Sequencing used immunoSEQ multiplex PCR; TCRdb keeps in-frame clones, though not all of them. The sample contains roughly 2 million clones, 95% of which appear only once.

The sequenced sample consisted of naive CD4+ T cells sorted from blood. Regarding subset: CD45RA+ positively selected. The TCR sequence derives from a man younger than 35 in good health. This chain uses TRBV5-1 with TRBJ2-1; perhaps D is TRBD1 or TRBD2 (5 bases each). This CDR3 reads CASSLPGPEQFF. The CDR3 DNA reads as TGCGCCAGCAGCTTGCCGGGGCCTGAGCAGTTCTTC.